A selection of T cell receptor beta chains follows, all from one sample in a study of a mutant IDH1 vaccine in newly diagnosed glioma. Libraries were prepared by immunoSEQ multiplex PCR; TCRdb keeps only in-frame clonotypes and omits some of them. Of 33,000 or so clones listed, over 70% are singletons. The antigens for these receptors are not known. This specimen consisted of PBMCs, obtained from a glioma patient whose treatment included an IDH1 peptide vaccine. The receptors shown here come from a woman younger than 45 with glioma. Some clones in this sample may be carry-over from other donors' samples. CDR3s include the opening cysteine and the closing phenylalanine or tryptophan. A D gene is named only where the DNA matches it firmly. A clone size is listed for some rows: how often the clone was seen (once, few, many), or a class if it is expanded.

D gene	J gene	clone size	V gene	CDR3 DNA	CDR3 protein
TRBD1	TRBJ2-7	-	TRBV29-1	TGCAGCGTTCGAGGGGGCCTCGTGGCCTACGAGCAGTACTTC	CSVRGGLVAYEQYF
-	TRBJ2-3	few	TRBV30	TGTGCCTGCCGGCTAGGGGGAAGGGGAGATACGCAGTATTTT	CACRLGGRGDTQYF
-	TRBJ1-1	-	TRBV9	TGTGCCAGCAGCGTAGGCTGGGCTGGGAAGACTGAAGCTTTCTTT	CASSVGWAGKTEAFF
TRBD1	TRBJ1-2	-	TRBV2	TGTGCCAGCAGCCAGGGACAGATAAGCTATGGCTACACCTTC	CASSQGQISYGYTF
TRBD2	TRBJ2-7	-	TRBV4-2	TGTGCCAGCAGCCAAGATATGGCTAGCGGGAAATCATACGAGCAGTACTTC	CASSQDMASGKSYEQYF
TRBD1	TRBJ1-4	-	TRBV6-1	TGTGCCAGCAGTGAAGCTGGGTGGGGGACAGGGGATGAAAAACTGTTTTTT	CASSEAGWGTGDEKLFF
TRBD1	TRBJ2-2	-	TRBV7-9	TGTGCCAGCAGCTTAGTAATCTCGGACAGGGTCACCGGGGAGCTGTTTTTT	CASSLVISDRVTGELFF
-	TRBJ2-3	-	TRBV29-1	TGCAGCGCTGGACAAGATACGCAGTATTTT	CSAGQDTQYF
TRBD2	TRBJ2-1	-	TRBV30	TGTGCCTCCCGGCGGGGGGCGCTGGATGAGCAGTTCTTC	CASRRGALDEQFF
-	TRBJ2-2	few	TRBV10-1	TGCGCCAGCCGCGAGGGGTCGGGAGCCGGGGAGCTGTTTTTT	CASREGSGAGELFF
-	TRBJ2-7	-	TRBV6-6	TGTGCCAGCACCCCTCGGGAGACAGGGTTCGAGCAGTACTTC	CASTPRETGFEQYF
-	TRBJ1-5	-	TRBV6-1	TGTGCCAGCAGCGGGGGTAGCAATCAGCCCCAGCATTTT	CASSGGSNQPQHF
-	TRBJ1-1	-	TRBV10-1	TGCGCCAGCAGCAGAGGGGGGCCGGCTGGCACTGAAGCTTTCTTT	CASSRGGPAGTEAFF
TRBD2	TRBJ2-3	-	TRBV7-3	TGTGCCAGCAGCTCGACTAGCGGGAGGGCAGATACGCAGTATTTT	CASSSTSGRADTQYF
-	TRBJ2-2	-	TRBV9	TGTGCCAGCAGCGTCTACACCGGGGAGCTGTTTTTT	CASSVYTGELFF
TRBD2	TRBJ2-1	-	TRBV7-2	TGTGCCAGCAGCCCTCTAGCGGGAGTAGGCAATGAGCAGTTCTTC	CASSPLAGVGNEQFF
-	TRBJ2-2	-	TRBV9	TGTGCCAGCAGCGTATGGAGTATCGCGAACACCGGGGAGCTGTTTTTT	CASSVWSIANTGELFF
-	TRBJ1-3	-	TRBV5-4	TGTGCCAGCAGCACAGGAGGAGACAGGAGCTCTGGAAACACCATATATTTT	CASSTGGDRSSGNTIYF
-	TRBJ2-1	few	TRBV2	TGTGCCAGCACCGAAAGGGCCTCCACCGGGAATGAGCAGTTCTTC	CASTERASTGNEQFF
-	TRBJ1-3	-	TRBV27	TGTGCCAGCAGTTTAGAGGGGCCAGGTTCTGGAAACACCATATATTTT	CASSLEGPGSGNTIYF
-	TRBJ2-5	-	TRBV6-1	TGTGCCAGCAGTGAAGGGTGGGCCCAAGAGACCCAGTACTTC	CASSEGWAQETQYF
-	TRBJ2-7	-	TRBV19	TGTGCCAGTAGAGGTGGCGCAGGAGTGGCCTACGAGCAGTACTTC	CASRGGAGVAYEQYF
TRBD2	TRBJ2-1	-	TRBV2	TGTGCCAGCACCTCAGCGGGAGCCTACAATGAGCAGTTCTTC	CASTSAGAYNEQFF
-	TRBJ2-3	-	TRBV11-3	TGTGCCAGCAGCTCCCCACTCCAGGGGAGTGCAGATACGCAGTATTTT	CASSSPLQGSADTQYF
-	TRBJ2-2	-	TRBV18	TGTGCCAGCTCACAATGGGACAAGAACACCGGGGAGCTGTTTTTT	CASSQWDKNTGELFF